These 15 T cell receptor beta chains share one sample of origin, sequenced in a study of blood T cell repertoires in COVID-19. Using immunoSEQ multiplex PCR, the repertoire was profiled, and TCRdb retains in-frame clones only, with some absent. The data contain about 32,000 clones, approximately 86% of them singletons. The sequencing sample was made of peripheral blood. These TCRs come from a woman of 80 years or more with active or convalescent COVID-19.

This rearrangement joins TRBV5-1 to TRBJ1-1, with D unclear. The CDR3 contains 14 residues. Trimming took off 4 bases at V and 2 bases at J, with 12 bases between the two ends. Germline assignment: CDR1 SGHRS and CDR2 YFSETQ. The CDR3 DNA follows: TGCGCCAGCAGCCTCGACCCGGGTAACACTGAAGCTTTCTTT. It encodes CASSLDPGNTEAFF.

This chain's CDR3 is CASSPSRDRGAFF. The CDR3 nucleotides are TGTGCCAGCTCACCAAGCCGGGACAGGGGTGCTTTCTTT. V gene TRBV18 combines with J gene TRBJ1-1, with 10 bases fitting TRBD1. Trimming removed 2 bases from V and 11 bases from J; junction bases left unmatched: 5. The CDR3 contains 13 residues. Per the germline V gene, CDR1 is KGHSH and CDR2 is LQKENI.

The chain joins TRBV9 to TRBJ2-3; tentatively, D is TRBD2 (5 bases). Germline values: CDR1 SGDLS, CDR2 YYNGEE. This CDR3 spans 15 amino acids. Trimming took off 4 bases at V and 2 bases at J, with 14 bases between the two ends. In nucleotides, the CDR3 is TGTGCCAGCAGCCCAGCTGAGGGTATCACAGATACGCAGTATTTT. Translated, it gives CASSPAEGITDTQYF.

The rearrangement joins TRBV12-3 or TRBV12-4 to TRBJ1-2; no firm D call. The V gene lost 1 base and the J gene lost 1 base, with 4 bases spanning the gap. There are 13 residues in the CDR3. The CDR3 nucleotides read TGTGCCAGCAGTTTAGGCGTTAACTATGGCTACACCTTC. Encoded protein: CASSLGVNYGYTF.

This chain joins TRBV6-4 and TRBJ2-3; 12 bases align to TRBD2. The junction had 10 bases not matched to a gene; V was cut back by 3 bases and J by 3 bases. CDR3 length: 18 amino acids. Germline assignment: CDR1 MRHNA and CDR2 SNTAGT. CDR3 in amino acids: CASSERASGRAGTDTQYF. DNA for the CDR3: TGTGCCAGCAGTGAGAGGGCTAGCGGGAGGGCCGGAACAGATACGCAGTATTTT.

The V call is TRBV5-1, the J call TRBJ2-6; TRBD1 aligns across 9 bases. J was trimmed by 0 bases and V by 2 bases; bases with no gene match: 9. The germline CDR1 and CDR2 sequences are SGHRS and YFSETQ. The CDR3 loop spans 19 amino acids. Here the CDR3 reads CASSLGDREYYSGANVLTF. The CDR3 DNA is TGCGCCAGCAGCTTAGGGGACAGGGAGTACTACTCTGGGGCCAACGTCCTGACTTTC.

The rearrangement joins TRBV28 to TRBJ1-6; 8 bases match TRBD1. There are 16 residues in the CDR3. Unmatched junction bases numbered 12, after V lost 5 bases and J lost 9 bases. Germline values: CDR1 MDHEN, CDR2 SYDVKM. CDR3 residues: CASSPGTGNSGSPLHF. The CDR3 DNA sequence: TGTGCCAGCAGTCCCGGGACAGGAAACTCCGGTTCACCCCTCCACTTT.

V is TRBV19 and J is TRBJ2-3; weak D call: TRBD2 (6 bases). Looked up from germline, CDR1 is LNHDA and CDR2 is SQIVND (reference sequence). The CDR3 extends over 14 amino acids. The ends were cut back, 2 bases at V and 6 bases at J, with 12 bases in the middle. The CDR3: CASSITGTGDTQYF. CDR3 nucleotides: TGTGCCAGTAGTATAACTGGGACTGGGGATACGCAGTATTTT. Combining the CDR3 with reference TRBV19 and TRBJ2-3 gives the whole variable domain DGGITQSPKYLFRKEGQNVTLSCEQNLNHDAMYWYRQDPGQGLRLIYYSQIVNDFQKGDIAEGYSVSREKKESFPLTVTSAQKNPTAFYLCASSITGTGDTQYFGPGTRLTVL.

The DNA for the CDR3 is TGTGCCATCAGCGAGGGACAGGGGTACAATCAGCCCCAGCATTTT. Residues: CAISEGQGYNQPQHF. The chain employs TRBV10-3 and TRBJ1-5; 10 bases line up with TRBD1. Germline V CDR1 and CDR2: ENHRY, SYGVKD. Unmatched junction bases numbered 5, after V lost 6 bases and J lost 3 bases. CDR3 length equals 15 residues.

The chain combines TRBV7-2 with TRBJ2-2; D is undetermined. Germline V gene data show CDR1 as SGHTA and CDR2 as FQGNSA. The CDR3 is 13 amino acids. Trimming removed 5 bases from V and 5 bases from J, with 9 bases in between. The CDR3 is CASSRRLTGELFF. CDR3 DNA sequence: TGTGCCAGCAGCCGTAGATTGACCGGGGAGCTGTTTTTT.

This chain links TRBV5-1 with TRBJ2-7, with TRBD1 identical over 7 bases. With 0 bases clipped from V and 3 bases from J, the junction kept 6 bases outside the gene matches. Germline CDR1 is SGHRS and CDR2 is YFSETQ. This CDR3 contains 15 residues. The CDR3 spells CASSLGGTANYEQYF. CDR3 coding DNA: TGCGCCAGCAGCTTGGGAGGGACAGCCAACTACGAGCAGTACTTC.

This sequence joins TRBV24-1 and TRBJ2-1, with D perhaps matching TRBD1 (6 bases). This CDR3 comprises 15 residues. Trimming pared 9 bases from V and 8 bases from J, leaving 22 bases between. CDR1 is KGHDR and CDR2 is SFDVKD in the germline V gene. The CDR3 DNA follows: TGTGCCACCGCGCCCGGGACATCCCTTGGTTATGAGCAGTTCTTC. It encodes CATAPGTSLGYEQFF.

This chain links TRBV29-1 with TRBJ2-7; maybe TRBD2 (6 bases). V lost 7 bases and J 7 bases, leaving 17 bases between the germline ends. There are 12 residues in the CDR3. Germline loops: CDR1 SQVTM, CDR2 ANQGSEA. Written as DNA, the CDR3 is TGCAGCGGGGGGGTCGTTGGGAGGGAGCAGTACTTC. It specifies CSGGVVGREQYF.

The chain has TRBV7-9 and TRBJ2-1, with 10 bases lining up with TRBD2. Looked up from germline, CDR1 is SEHNR and CDR2 is FQNEAQ (reference sequence). The CDR3 spans 15 residues. After removal of 4 bases from V and 5 bases from J, the junction contained 5 bases not matched to a gene. In nucleotides, the CDR3 is TGTGCCAGCAGCTCGCTAGCGGGAGAGGACAATGAGCAGTTCTTC. Its protein is CASSSLAGEDNEQFF.

This clone was detected only once. The rearrangement links TRBV9 to TRBJ2-3, with 14 bases identical to TRBD2. Germline trimming cut 0 bases from V and 1 base from J; bases unmatched to any gene: 4. The V gene's germline CDR1 is SGDLS and CDR2 YYNGEE. The CDR3 loop spans 18 amino acids. The CDR3 sequence is CASSVGTSGRSGTDTQYF. CDR3 in DNA: TGTGCCAGCAGCGTAGGGACTAGCGGGAGGTCAGGCACAGATACGCAGTATTTT.